This T cell receptor (beta chain) was profiled in a study of cytomegalovirus exposure and HLA in healthy donors (dated by TCRdb to about 2017). About the investigation overall: According to an earlier analysis of a few hundred of the donors, about 179 million T cells yielded 90 million to 130 million unique TCR beta sequences and around 280 Gb of sequence data. About 300 gigabases of sequencing data and around 87 million unique TCR sequences were included in an early release covering 500 to 750 HLA-typed donors. Among the approximately 400 genotyped donors, approximately 76% belonged to the genetic ancestry cluster associated with self-reported Caucasian donors. The study aimed to test whether cataloging public T cell receptors could reveal signatures of past pathogen exposure. The study profiled the T cell repertoires of hundreds of subjects by immunosequencing and related them to cytomegalovirus serostatus. Along with the roughly 700-subject first cohort, a separate validation cohort of over a hundred different subjects was used. The study combined high-throughput TCR immunosequencing, statistical association of individual TCRs with disease status, and machine learning to predict cytomegalovirus infection status. A later analysis re-examined previously published TCR beta repertoires from 600 to 700 donors and added high-resolution HLA genotyping to investigate patterns of TCR occurrence. Rather than using new phenotypic data, the later analysis identified candidate immune exposures from TCR beta sequences and from how often those sequences occurred across donors. In an earlier analysis of several hundred of the donors, high-throughput TCR beta sequencing was used to judge whether each TCR beta V gene segment behaved as functional or pseudogenic. Donor age, sex, ethnicity and CMV serostatus were compiled together with the repertoire data. In a later genetic analysis, genome-wide SNP genotypes for about 55% of the roughly 670 donors were used, and that subset was treated as a discovery cohort. Every discovery cohort repertoire had been produced on one sequencing platform. Both class I and class II loci were covered by HLA typing, at four-digit resolution. Typing coverage differed by locus: A, B, C, DRB1 and DQB1 were typed in about 620-640 donors, DQA1 in 500 to 550, DPA1 in approximately 600, and DPB1 in approximately 450. Four to six DR-DQ haplotypes were handled as single units for association and clustering because linkage in the cohort was strong. On average, around 240,000 unique TCR beta nucleotide sequences were sequenced per donor among some 430 genotyped donors of the cohort, with 15% to 20% of those sequences being non-productive. Overall study outcomes, separate from this receptor: A further reported finding was that TCR beta sequences accurately predicted the HLA-A and HLA-B alleles for most subjects in the first cohort. Roughly uniform sequencing depth across donors was assumed in presence/absence analyses, although this assumption may not hold. A later analysis found that TCR association rates varied across HLA loci, with DRB1 alleles showing the most associated TCRs and HLA-C alleles the fewest. A cluster of highly shared sequence variants was judged likely to be a technical artifact of the sequencing pipeline. Fewer than 20 rarely observed V segments, including chromosome 9 orphons, were excluded from the earlier analysis of just under 600 of the donors because counts were too low. Because HLA typing was missing for some donors at each locus, association tests included only the typed subset. Specific HLA alleles were associated with 16,951 TCR beta sequences at a false discovery rate of 0.05 in a later analysis. In a later analysis, most CMV-associated TCR beta chains were found to appear HLA-restricted, with HLA associations seemingly driven largely by CMV exposure. Correlated functional status among segregating V segments might reflect linkage disequilibrium, but an unknown experimental factor could not be ruled out. Only TCR beta chains were sequenced in this cohort, and the absence of alpha or paired-chain data limited detectable features. The classifier was reported to diagnose cytomegalovirus status with high specificity and sensitivity in both the original cohort and the validation cohort. Three of the identified cytomegalovirus-associated TCR beta chains were confirmed in vitro to be specific for cytomegalovirus antigens. Strong co-occurrence of HLA alleles, especially DR and DQ, made assigning TCR associations to individual alleles difficult. Compared with equally common non-associated chains, HLA-associated TCR beta chains in a later analysis were more clonally expanded and had lower generation probabilities. In an earlier analysis of some 550 of the donors, most TCR beta V segments were observed in productive rearrangements about 87% or about 30% of the time, broadly matching IMGT annotations. According to the authors, the approach could potentially be generalized to other disease states and immunological phenotypes. An association between a missense DCLRE1C variant and V-gene and J-gene trimming of TCR beta chains was found in a later genetic analysis and replicated in an independent cohort. For the cohort, immune exposure information was limited to CMV serostatus. Some IMGT-functional V segments, including TRBV6-2 and TRBV6-3, could not be told apart with the 87-base-pair reads, so those segments were excluded. According to a later genetic analysis, donors in an Asian-associated ancestry cluster had fewer N-insertions in productive TCRs than the approximately 610-donor mean. While some public TCRs were present in many individuals, most TCR sequences turned up only very rarely across donors. In a later analysis, several top co-occurrence clusters were reported to appear linked to parvovirus B19, influenza, CMV and Epstein-Barr virus. In the study, about 150 TCR beta chains were listed as associated with cytomegalovirus.

The cohort comprised fewer than 750 healthy bone marrow donors. All cohort members were sampled while nominally healthy, although unrecorded immune exposures were likely present. The donor tested CMV seronegative, placing the donor among the roughly 400 seronegative members of the cohort. Each donor provided a peripheral blood sample, and peripheral blood mononuclear cells were used for TCR beta sequencing. Genomic DNA extraction from the blood cell samples was performed with the Qiagen DNeasy Blood Extraction Kit. Comment on this clone: Which antigen it targets is not known. One base away there is no much larger clone; base qualities are not given.

V loses 6 bases of germline sequence and J loses 3 bases, and the interval between the two ends is 26 bases. The CDR3, cysteine through phenylalanine, is 18 amino acids long. Solely the CDR3 DNA is kept, with 54 bases framed from the first base. From a lookup of the germline V gene, CDR1 and CDR2 are SGHDN and FVKESK. The library was prepared using the immunoSEQ multiplex PCR assay. A mixture of 60 forward primers for TCR Vbeta segments and 13 reverse primers for TCR Jbeta segments was used in the multiplex PCR. The CDR3 region of rearranged TCR beta genes was amplified from genomic DNA with a multiplex PCR assay. The amplified TCR beta libraries were sequenced on the Illumina HiSeq System as 87-base-pair reads. Under the source paper's analysis protocol: A later analysis tallied some 79 million unique TCR beta chains across the approximately 670 repertoires, and some 12 million of those chains were shared by two or more donors. Raw reads were error-corrected and collapsed into unique sequences with a nearest-neighbor algorithm that merged closely related sequences to remove PCR and sequencing errors. CDR3 sequences were aligned to IMGT reference sequences to assign V, D and J gene segments. For a sequence to be retained, a match of at least six nucleotides was required to both a V gene segment and a J gene segment. Rearrangements were classified as productive when the CDR3 lacked stop codons and remained in frame with V and J, and all other rearrangements were classified as non-productive. Following IMGT convention, CDR3 was defined as the stretch from the second conserved V-encoded cysteine to the conserved J-encoded phenylalanine. The earlier analysis of about 610 of the donors excluded any sequence lacking an unambiguous match to a single V gene segment. In an earlier analysis of 587 of the donors, a V segment was called functional when productive rearrangements were above 56.7%, and segregating when the standard deviation between donors exceeded 5%. To diagnose cytomegalovirus status from the catalog of TCR beta chain sequences, a statistical classification framework was built. In a later analysis, TCR nucleotide sequences were compared against IMGT/GENE-DB human TR gene sequences so that V and J genes could be assigned. In a later analysis, CDR3 sequences and most-parsimonious VDJ recombination scenarios were assigned using the TCRdist pipeline. In a later analysis, every TCR beta chain was defined by the combination of its CDR3 amino acid sequence and its V-gene family, and reads without a unique V-gene family were dropped. To address suspected cross-contamination and a sequencing artifact, a later analysis removed approximately 590 highly shared, low-generation-probability nucleotide sequences. In a later analysis, a clonal expansion index was calculated for each public chain from normalized within-repertoire ranks of inferred template counts. In a later analysis, generation probabilities were computed using a VDJ recombination model fitted to out-of-frame rearrangements, and the results were checked against IGoR. In a later analysis, hypergeometric tests were used to score TCR-TCR, TCR-HLA and TCR-CMV co-occurrence, with a repertoire-size bias correction applied to TCR pairs. A later analysis estimated false discovery rates by permuting HLA or CMV assignments 20 times. A later analysis grouped co-occurring TCRs with DBSCAN, adding TCRdist sequence similarity when clustering within HLA-allele-positive subsets. Repertoires with fewer than 30,000 or more than 120,000 public chains were left out of co-occurrence clustering, as were about 5 repertoires with anomalous nucleotide sharing. TCRdb stores this immuneACCESS table with in-frame sequences only. Part of the clones is absent; in the studies checked, under half of the shortfall reflects unresolved V genes, and no reason is known for the rest. For V, J and clone size, that table is used; D and trimming come from the DNA. A total of some 180,000 clones appear in this sample, 60% to 80% of them only once. The top ten clones comprise about 2.8% of the sample.

What was sequenced was PBMCs. The TCR sequence derives from a young woman in good health and CMV-seronegative. This chain is built from TRBV14 and TRBJ2-5; the D segment cannot be called with confidence. The encoded CDR3 is CASSQTLYGRLFEETQYF. The nucleotide sequence is TGTGCCAGCAGTCAAACATTATATGGCAGACTCTTCGAAGAGACCCAGTACTTC.